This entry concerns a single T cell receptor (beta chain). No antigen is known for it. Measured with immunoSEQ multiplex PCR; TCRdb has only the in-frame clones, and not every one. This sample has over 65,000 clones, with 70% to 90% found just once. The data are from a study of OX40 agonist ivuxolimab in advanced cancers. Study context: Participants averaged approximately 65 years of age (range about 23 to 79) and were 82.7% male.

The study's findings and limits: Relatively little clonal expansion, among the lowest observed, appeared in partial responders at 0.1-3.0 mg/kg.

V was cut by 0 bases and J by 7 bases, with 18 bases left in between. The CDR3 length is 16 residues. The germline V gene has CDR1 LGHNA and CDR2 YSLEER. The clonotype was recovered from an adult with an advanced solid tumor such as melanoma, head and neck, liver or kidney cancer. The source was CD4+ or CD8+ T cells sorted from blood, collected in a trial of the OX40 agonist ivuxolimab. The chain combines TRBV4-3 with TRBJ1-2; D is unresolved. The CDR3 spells CASSQDLGQVLGGYTF. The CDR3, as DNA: TGCGCCAGCAGCCAAGACTTAGGGCAGGTTCTCGGTGGCTACACCTTC.